This T cell receptor (beta chain) derives from a study of CD8 T cells in ankylosing spondylitis. Findings of the study overall: Disease-linked clones reportedly showed significant enrichment in matched ankylosing spondylitis synovial fluid. Prior work had noted some motif variants in reactive arthritis blood and synovial fluid.

This CDR3 contains 16 residues. Germline V lookup: CDR1 SGHRS, CDR2 YFSETQ. V was shortened by 4 bases and J by 3 bases, with 19 bases between the two germline ends. Using its own MiXCR run on the 5' RACE reads, TCRdb lists one record per CDR3 protein. The table has around 250,000 distinct CDR3 sequences, 32% seen once. About this clonotype itself: Its target is not known.

The sequence was obtained from a male donor with ankylosing spondylitis or in good health (not recorded which). Sequences were obtained from blood, either unsorted or a sorted T cell fraction (not recorded which). The chain uses TRBV5-1 and TRBJ2-5, with D possibly being TRBD1 (6 bases). The DNA for the CDR3 is TGCGCCAGCAGCCTCCGGGACACCACCGGGGAAGAGACCCAGTACTTC. Its protein product is CASSLRDTTGEETQYF.